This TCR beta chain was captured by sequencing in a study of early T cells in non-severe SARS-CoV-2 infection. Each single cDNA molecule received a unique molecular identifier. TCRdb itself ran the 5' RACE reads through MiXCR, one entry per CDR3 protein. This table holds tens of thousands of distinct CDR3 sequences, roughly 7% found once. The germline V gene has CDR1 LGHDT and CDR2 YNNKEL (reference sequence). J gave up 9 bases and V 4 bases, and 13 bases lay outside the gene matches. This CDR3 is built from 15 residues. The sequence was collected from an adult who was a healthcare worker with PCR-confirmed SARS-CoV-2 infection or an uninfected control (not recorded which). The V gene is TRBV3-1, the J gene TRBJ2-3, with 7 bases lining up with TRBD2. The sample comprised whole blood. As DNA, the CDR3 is TGTGCCAGCAGCCGCACCGGAGCGGGGAAGCCCACGCAGTATTTT. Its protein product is CASSRTGAGKPTQYF.